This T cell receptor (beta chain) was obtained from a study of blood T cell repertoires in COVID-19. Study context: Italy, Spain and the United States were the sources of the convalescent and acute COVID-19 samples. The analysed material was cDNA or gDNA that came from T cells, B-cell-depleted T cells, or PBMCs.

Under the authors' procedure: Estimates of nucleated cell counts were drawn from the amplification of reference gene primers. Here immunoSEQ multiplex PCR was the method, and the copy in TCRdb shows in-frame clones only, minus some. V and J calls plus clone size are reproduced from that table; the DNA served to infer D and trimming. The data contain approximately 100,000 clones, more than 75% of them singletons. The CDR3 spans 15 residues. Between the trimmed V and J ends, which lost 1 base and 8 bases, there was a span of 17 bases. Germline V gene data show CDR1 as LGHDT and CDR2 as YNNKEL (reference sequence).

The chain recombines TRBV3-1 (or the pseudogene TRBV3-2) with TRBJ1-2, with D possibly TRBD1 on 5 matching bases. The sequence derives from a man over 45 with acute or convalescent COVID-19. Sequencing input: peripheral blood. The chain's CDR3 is CASSQAHQGPRGYTF. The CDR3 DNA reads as TGTGCCAGCAGCCAAGCCCACCAGGGCCCGAGGGGCTACACCTTC.